The T cell receptor (beta chain) under discussion was sequenced for a study of blood T cell repertoires in COVID-19. Study context: Nucleic acid was either cDNA or gDNA, and it came from T cells, B-cell-depleted T cells, or PBMCs.

The CDR3 runs 15 residues. Unmatched junction bases numbered 9, after V lost 4 bases and J lost 7 bases. Germline values: CDR1 SEHNR, CDR2 FQNEAQ (reference sequence). The data were produced by immunoSEQ multiplex PCR, yet TCRdb's version contains in-frame clones alone and is incomplete. The data show some 150,000 clones, 76% seen once. The chain has TRBV7-9 and TRBJ1-3; 8 bases align to TRBD1. Specimen: peripheral blood. The receptor comes from an elderly woman with active or convalescent COVID-19. CDR3 bases: TGTGCCAGCAGCTACGGGACAGGTGACCGGAACACCATATATTTT. It translates to CASSYGTGDRNTIYF.